These T cell receptor beta chains were read from a single sample in a study of identical twins. TCRdb used MiXCR to reprocess the 5' RACE reads, holding one entry per CDR3 protein. This table holds roughly 720,000 distinct CDR3 sequences, about 18% found once. This sample also appeared in a second study, on T cells expressing NK-cell markers.

Sample: PBMCs. The receptors stem from a woman younger than 30 in good health. CDR3s include the opening cysteine and the closing phenylalanine or tryptophan.

v_gene | CDR3aa
TRBV27 | CASSLLSQGRSYEQYF
TRBV7-8 | CASSLRDAAHEQYF
TRBV29-1 | CSVRVIGNTEAFF
TRBV12-3/TRBV12-4 | CASSFSSTEQYF
TRBV5-6 | CASSLARETDNQPQHF
TRBV12-3/TRBV12-4 | CASRPHRGNTGELFF
TRBV5-6 | CASSRGGVDEKLFF
TRBV18 | CASLDKEVRLDTQYF
TRBV6-1 | CASRTGSEHTIYF
TRBV29-1 | CSVEDQVNTEAFF
TRBV10-3 | CAISERGGTDTQYF
TRBV29-1 | CSVERSGGSRSSGANVLTF
TRBV29-1 | CSVEDRETDTQYF
TRBV2 | CASSVWSPSTDTQYF
TRBV10-3 | CAISAAKSPNEQFF
TRBV6-1 | CASSAGTSNTGELFF
TRBV6-6 | CASTPGLGETQYF
TRBV9 | CASSPSIGMNGYTF